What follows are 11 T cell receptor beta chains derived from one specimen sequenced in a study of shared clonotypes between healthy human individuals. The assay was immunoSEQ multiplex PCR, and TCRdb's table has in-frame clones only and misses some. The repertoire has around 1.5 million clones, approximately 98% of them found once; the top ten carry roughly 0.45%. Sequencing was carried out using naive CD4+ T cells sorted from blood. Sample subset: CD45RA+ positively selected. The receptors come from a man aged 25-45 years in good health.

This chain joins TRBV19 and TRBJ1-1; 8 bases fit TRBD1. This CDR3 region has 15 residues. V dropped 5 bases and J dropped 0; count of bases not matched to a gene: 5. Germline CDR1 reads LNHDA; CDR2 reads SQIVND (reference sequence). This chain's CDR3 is CASSPRQGLNTEAFF. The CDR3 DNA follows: TGTGCCAGTAGTCCACGACAGGGGCTGAACACTGAAGCTTTCTTT. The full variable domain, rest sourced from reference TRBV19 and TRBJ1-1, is DGGITQSPKYLFRKEGQNVTLSCEQNLNHDAMYWYRQDPGQGLRLIYYSQIVNDFQKGDIAEGYSVSREKKESFPLTVTSAQKNPTAFYLCASSPRQGLNTEAFFGQGTRLTVV.

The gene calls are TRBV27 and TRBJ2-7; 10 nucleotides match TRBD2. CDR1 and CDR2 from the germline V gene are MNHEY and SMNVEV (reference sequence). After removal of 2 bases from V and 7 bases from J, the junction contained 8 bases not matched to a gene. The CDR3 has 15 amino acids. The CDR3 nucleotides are TGTGCCAGCAGTTTAAGGGGAGCGGGAGGGCCTGAGCAGTACTTC. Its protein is CASSLRGAGGPEQYF.

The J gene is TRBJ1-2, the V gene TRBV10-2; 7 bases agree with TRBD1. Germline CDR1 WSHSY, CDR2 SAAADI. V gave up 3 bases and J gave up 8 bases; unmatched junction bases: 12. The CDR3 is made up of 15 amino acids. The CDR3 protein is CASSEPARQGRGYTF. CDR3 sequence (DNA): TGCGCCAGCAGTGAACCCGCTCGACAGGGAAGAGGCTACACCTTC.

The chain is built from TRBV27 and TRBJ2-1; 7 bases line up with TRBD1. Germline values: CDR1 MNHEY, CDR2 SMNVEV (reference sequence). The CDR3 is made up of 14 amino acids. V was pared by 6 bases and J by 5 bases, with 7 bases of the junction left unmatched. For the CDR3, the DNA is TGTGCCAGCAGGGTGGGACAGTTACACAATGAGCAGTTCTTC. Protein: CASRVGQLHNEQFF.

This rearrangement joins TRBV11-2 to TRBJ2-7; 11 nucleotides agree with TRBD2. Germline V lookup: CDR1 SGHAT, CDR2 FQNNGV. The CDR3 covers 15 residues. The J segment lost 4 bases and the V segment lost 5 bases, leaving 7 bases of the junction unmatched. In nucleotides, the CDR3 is TGTGCCAGCAGCCGGGGACTAGCGGAACCTTACGAGCAGTACTTC. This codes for CASSRGLAEPYEQYF. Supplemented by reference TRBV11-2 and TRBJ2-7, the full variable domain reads EAGVAQSPRYKIIEKRQSVAFWCNPISGHATLYWYQQILGQGPKLLIQFQNNGVVDDSQLPKDRFSAERLKGVDSTLKIQPAKLEDSAVYLCASSRGLAEPYEQYFGPGTRLTVT.

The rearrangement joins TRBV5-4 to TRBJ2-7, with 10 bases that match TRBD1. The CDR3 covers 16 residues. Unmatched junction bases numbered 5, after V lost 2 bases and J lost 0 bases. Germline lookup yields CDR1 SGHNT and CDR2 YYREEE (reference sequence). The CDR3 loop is CASSFGTGDSSYEQYF. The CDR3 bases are TGTGCCAGCAGCTTCGGGACAGGGGATTCCTCCTACGAGCAGTACTTC.

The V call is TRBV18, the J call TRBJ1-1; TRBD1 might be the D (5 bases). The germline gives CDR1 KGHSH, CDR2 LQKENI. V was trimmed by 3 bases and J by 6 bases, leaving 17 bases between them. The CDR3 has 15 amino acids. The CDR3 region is CASSPSDSFLSEAFF. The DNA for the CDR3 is TGTGCCAGCTCACCGTCCGACAGCTTCCTCTCTGAAGCTTTCTTT.

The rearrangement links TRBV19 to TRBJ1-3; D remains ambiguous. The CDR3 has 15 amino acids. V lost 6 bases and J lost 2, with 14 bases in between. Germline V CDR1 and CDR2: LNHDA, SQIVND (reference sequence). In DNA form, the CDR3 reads TGTGCCAGTAGCATTAGACCTCCTCCTGGAAACACCATATATTTT. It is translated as CASSIRPPPGNTIYF.

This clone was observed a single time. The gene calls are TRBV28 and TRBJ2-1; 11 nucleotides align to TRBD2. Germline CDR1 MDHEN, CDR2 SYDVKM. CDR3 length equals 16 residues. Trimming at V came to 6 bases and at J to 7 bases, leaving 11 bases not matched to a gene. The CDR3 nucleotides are TGTGCCAGCAGGTCAAATAGCGGGAGGGCCGAAAATGAGCAGTTCTTC. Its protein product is CASRSNSGRAENEQFF.

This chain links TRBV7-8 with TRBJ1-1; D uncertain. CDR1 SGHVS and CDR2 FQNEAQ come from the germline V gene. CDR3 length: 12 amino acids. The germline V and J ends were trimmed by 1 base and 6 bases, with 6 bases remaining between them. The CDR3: CASSLVRAEAFF. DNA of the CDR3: TGTGCCAGCAGCTTAGTCCGTGCTGAAGCTTTCTTT.

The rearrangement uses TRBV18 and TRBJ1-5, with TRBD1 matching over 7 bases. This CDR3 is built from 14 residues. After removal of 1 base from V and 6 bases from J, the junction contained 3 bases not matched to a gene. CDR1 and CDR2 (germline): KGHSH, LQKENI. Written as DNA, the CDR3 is TGTGCCAGCTCACCACAGGGGGCAAGTCAGCCCCAGCATTTT. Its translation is CASSPQGASQPQHF. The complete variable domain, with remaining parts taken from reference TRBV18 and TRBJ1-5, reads NAGVMQNPRHLVRRRGQEARLRCSPMKGHSHVYWYRQLPEEGLKFMVYLQKENIIDESGMPKERFSAEFPKEGPSILRIQQVVRGDSAAYFCASSPQGASQPQHFGDGTRLSIL.